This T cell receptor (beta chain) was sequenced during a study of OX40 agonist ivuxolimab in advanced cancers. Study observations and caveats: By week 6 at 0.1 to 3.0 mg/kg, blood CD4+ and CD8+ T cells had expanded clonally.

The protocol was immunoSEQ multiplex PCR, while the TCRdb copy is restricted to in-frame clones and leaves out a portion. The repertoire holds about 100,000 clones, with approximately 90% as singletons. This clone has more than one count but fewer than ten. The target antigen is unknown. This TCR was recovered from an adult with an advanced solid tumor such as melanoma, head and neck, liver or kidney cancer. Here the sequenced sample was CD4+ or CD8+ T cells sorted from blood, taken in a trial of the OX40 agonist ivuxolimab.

In DNA, the CDR3 is TGTGCCAGCAGTGGACCTGTCTCCTACAATGAGCAGTTCTTC. This codes for CASSGPVSYNEQFF. The chain has TRBV28 and TRBJ2-1; D is uncertain. V was shortened by 5 bases and J by 0 bases, with 8 bases between the two germline ends. From germline, CDR1 is MDHEN and CDR2 SYDVKM. This CDR3 has 14 residues.